This TCR beta chain comes out of a study of T cell responses to AZD1222 COVID-19 vaccine. Study-wide results and caveats: White British people made up most donors, females outnumbered males, and clonal diversity was possibly underestimated. Mapped onto spike, vaccine-associated CD4 TCRs spanned it and were dominant at 160-218 and 743-854.

CDR1 is SGHTA and CDR2 is FQGNSA in the germline V gene. Trimming cost V 4 bases and J 6 bases, with 16 bases left between them. The length of the CDR3 is 14 residues. Note on this clone: No antigen is known for it.

Clones were sequenced by immunoSEQ multiplex PCR, and TCRdb holds only the in-frame ones, with some missing. The repertoire holds around 60,000 clones, with about 81% as singletons. The material was peripheral blood, obtained 28 days after the second AZD1222 dose. This chain connects TRBV7-2 to TRBJ2-7, with D tentatively TRBD1 (6 bases). The receptor was derived from an adult who received the AZD1222 COVID-19 vaccine. The CDR3: CASSSSFRGAEQYF. The CDR3 bases are TGTGCCAGCAGCTCATCCTTCAGGGGCGCCGAGCAGTACTTC.